This T cell receptor (beta chain) was captured in a study of CD8 T cells in ankylosing spondylitis. TCRdb reprocessed the 5' RACE reads with MiXCR, giving one entry per CDR3 protein. The sample yields about 150,000 distinct CDR3 sequences, roughly a third seen once. Per germline, CDR1 MNHEY and CDR2 SMNVEV (reference sequence). The CDR3 totals 15 residues. The V segment lost 5 bases and the J segment 5 bases; nucleotides outside the gene matches: 9. This clonotype was detected a few times. The sequence was collected from a male donor with ankylosing spondylitis. Sequenced: synovial fluid, either unsorted or a sorted T cell fraction (not recorded which). This rearrangement joins TRBV27 to TRBJ2-1; 7 nucleotides agree with TRBD1. The CDR3 sequence is CASSRAGGKDNEQFF. CDR3 DNA sequence: TGTGCCAGCAGTCGAGCAGGGGGTAAGGACAATGAGCAGTTCTTC.